The T cell receptor beta chain described here comes from a study of blood T cell repertoires in COVID-19. Overall study: Sites across the United States, Italy and Spain contributed samples from acute and convalescent COVID-19. PBMCs, B-cell-depleted T cells, or T cells provided the cDNA or gDNA that made up the material.

The method was immunoSEQ multiplex PCR; TCRdb's version includes in-frame clones alone and lacks a portion of them. There are approximately 270,000 clones in the sample; more than 80% occur only once, and roughly 4% lies in the top ten. Participant age was 18 to 89 years, and participants resided in fewer than 30 US areas. Which cohort a participant joined came from the clinical history participants gave. CDR3 length equals 13 residues. V shed 9 bases and J shed 7 bases, with 16 bases lying between them. Germline V gives CDR1 ENHRY, CDR2 SYGVKD. The receptor comes from a woman aged 25 to 39 with acute COVID-19. The chain employs TRBV10-3 and TRBJ1-5, with a possible D match to TRBD1 (6 bases). The specimen sequenced was PBMCs or T cells enriched from blood (not recorded which). This CDR3 reads CAMGGGNGQPQHF. The CDR3, as DNA: TGTGCCATGGGAGGGGGTAATGGACAGCCCCAGCATTTT.